This T cell receptor (beta chain) came from a study of cytomegalovirus exposure and HLA in healthy donors. Study results and limitations: Most TCR sequences were uncommon, yet certain public TCRs appeared in many donors.

Germline CDR1 reads MNHEY; CDR2 reads SVGAGI. Trimming took off 2 bases at V and 2 bases at J, with 14 bases between the two ends. This CDR3 region has 16 residues. Note on this clone: Its specificity is unknown.

In the PCR, 60 Vbeta and 13 Jbeta primers were used. TCRdb's copy holds only in-frame clones and misses some; the assay was immunoSEQ multiplex PCR. The sample includes about 55,000 clones, roughly 50% of them seen just once. The chain joins TRBV6-5 to TRBJ2-3; D not resolved. This clonotype was obtained from a human donor in good health. Sequencing was done on a sample of PBMCs. In DNA, the CDR3 is TGTGCCAGCAGTTACGCGATACTATCCCCCACAGATACGCAGTATTTT. Its protein product is CASSYAILSPTDTQYF.